One sample yielded the 30 T cell receptor beta chains listed below, sequenced in a study of CD8+CD57+ T cells in acquired aplastic anemia. Genomic DNA was employed as the template in profiling TCR beta VDJ and CDR3. TCRdb redid the calling of the reads with MiXCR, one entry per CDR3 protein. Found here are around 430,000 distinct CDR3 sequences, under 40% of them singletons; the top ten hold less than 0.85%. All patients picked for sequencing had shown, by flow cytometry, an expansion of CD8+CD57+ cells. The material sequenced was sorted CD4+, CD8+, or CD8+CD57+ T cells (not recorded which) from PBMCs. The receptors come from a human donor with aplastic anemia.

This clonotype was seen only a few times. This sequence joins TRBV7-2 and TRBJ1-1; a weak D match, TRBD1 (6 bases). The CDR3 runs 19 residues. V was pared by 2 bases and J by 5 bases, with 27 bases between. Germline lookup yields CDR1 SGHTA and CDR2 FQGNSA. The CDR3 is CASSLRIQGFRRLSTEAFF. As DNA, the CDR3 is TGTGCCAGCAGCTTACGGATACAGGGATTCCGTCGTTTGAGTACTGAAGCTTTCTTT.

The V gene is TRBV7-9, the J gene TRBJ1-2; D not certain. Trimming took 11 bases from V and 3 from J, leaving 16 bases between them. The CDR3 is 13 amino acids. CDR1 is SEHNR, CDR2 FQNEAQ, per germline (reference sequence). The CDR3 protein is CAWSFNSDYGYTF. CDR3 bases: TGTGCCTGGAGTTTTAACAGCGACTATGGCTACACCTTC.

There are many counts of this clonotype. This rearrangement joins TRBV15 to TRBJ2-7; TRBD2 might be the D (6 bases). The CDR3 consists of 17 residues. The V end lost 2 bases, the J end lost 5 bases, and 22 bases lay between the germline ends. Germline CDR1 reads LNHNV; CDR2 reads YYDKDF (reference sequence). In DNA, the CDR3 is TGTGCCACCAGCAGACACCAGGCGGGGACGGTATTCAACGAGCAGTACTTC. Residues: CATSRHQAGTVFNEQYF.

This clonotype was detected a few times. The chain employs TRBV19 and TRBJ1-1; a possible D gene is TRBD1 (5 bases). The CDR3 runs 15 residues. Germline V gene lookup returns CDR1 LNHDA and CDR2 SQIVND (reference sequence). V lost 3 bases, J lost 5 bases, and 16 bases lay in between. CDR3 in DNA: TGTGCCAGTAGTATGTCCGGCAGGGAGAGGACTGAAGCTTTCTTT. Encoded protein: CASSMSGRERTEAFF.

The V gene is TRBV20-1, the J gene TRBJ2-1; TRBD2 matches 8 bases. The CDR3 contains 16 residues. The J segment lost 0 bases and the V segment lost 1 base, leaving 5 bases of the junction unmatched. Germline CDR1 and CDR2: DFQATT and SNEGSKA (reference sequence). This CDR3 is CSARGAGGSSYNEQFF. DNA of the CDR3: TGCAGTGCTAGAGGCGCGGGGGGCAGCTCCTACAATGAGCAGTTCTTC.

This clonotype was found many times. The chain carries TRBV24-1 and TRBJ1-2; D call uncertain. The CDR3 sequence is 13 residues long. V lost 5 bases to trimming and J lost 0 bases, with 6 bases between them. CDR1 is KGHDR, CDR2 SFDVKD, per germline. CDR3 amino acids: CATSVGTNYGYTF. CDR3 coding DNA: TGTGCCACCAGTGTTGGGACTAACTATGGCTACACCTTC.

The V gene is TRBV4-2, the J gene TRBJ2-5; either TRBD1 or TRBD2 may supply D (6 bases each). The CDR3 is 15 residues long. Trimming shortened V by 7 bases and J by 4 bases, and 19 bases separated the two germline ends. Germline-derived CDR1 and CDR2 are LGHNA and YNFKEQ. CDR3: CASTPRRGAVETQYF. Here the CDR3 DNA reads TGTGCCAGCACCCCTCGGAGGGGGGCCGTAGAGACCCAGTACTTC.

J is TRBJ2-1 and V is TRBV15, with 10 positions matching TRBD2. CDR3 size: 17 residues. Looked up from germline, CDR1 is LNHNV and CDR2 is YYDKDF (reference sequence). The trim removed 5 bases at V and 9 bases at J, leaving 16 bases unmatched. The CDR3 DNA follows: TGTGCCACCAGCTCTGAGAGAGTAGCGGGAGGATTACTTGAGCAGTTCTTC. It translates to CATSSERVAGGLLEQFF.

V and J are TRBV25-1 and TRBJ2-5; 8 bases line up with TRBD1. Germline lookup yields CDR1 MGHDK and CDR2 SYGVNS. This CDR3 region has 14 residues. The V segment lost 9 bases and the J segment 0 bases; nucleotides outside the gene matches: 6. The CDR3: CASITGGYQETQYF. In DNA, the CDR3 is TGTGCCAGTATAACAGGGGGATACCAAGAGACCCAGTACTTC.

This clonotype was counted between two and nine times. The chain recombines TRBV25-1 with TRBJ1-4; D is perhaps TRBD1 (5 bases). Trimming shortened V by 5 bases and J by 8 bases, and 18 bases separated the two germline ends. The CDR3 extends over 15 amino acids. The germline CDR1 and CDR2 sequences are MGHDK and SYGVNS. CDR3 loop: CASSSHTDSGEKLFF. The CDR3 region has the DNA TGTGCCAGCAGTTCGCATACTGACAGTGGAGAAAAACTGTTTTTT.

This clonotype was found a few times. The gene calls are TRBV7-2 and TRBJ2-7; TRBD1 matches at 9 bases. V was pared by 5 bases and J by 1 base, with 6 bases of the junction left unmatched. The V gene's germline CDR1 is SGHTA and CDR2 FQGNSA. The CDR3 loop spans 15 amino acids. The DNA for the CDR3 is TGTGCCAGCAGCCAACAGACAGGGGGATCCTACGAGCAGTACTTC. Amino acid sequence: CASSQQTGGSYEQYF.

V gene TRBV3-1 combines with J gene TRBJ1-3; no reliable D call. The CDR3 is made up of 13 amino acids. Germline CDR1 and CDR2: LGHDT and YNNKEL (reference sequence). The V gene lost 8 bases and the J gene lost 8 bases, with 16 bases spanning the gap. The CDR3 loop is CASALRMSDTIYF. The DNA for the CDR3 is TGTGCCAGCGCACTTAGGATGTCGGACACCATATATTTT. Full variable domain (outside the CDR3, taken from reference TRBV3-1 and TRBJ1-3): DTAVSQTPKYLVTQMGNDKSIKCEQNLGHDTMYWYKQDSKKFLKIMFSYNNKELIINETVPNRFSPKSPDKAHLNLHINSLELGDSAVYFCASALRMSDTIYFGEGSWLTVV.

This rearrangement joins TRBV25-1 to TRBJ2-3; 7 positions match TRBD1. CDR3 length equals 14 residues. The germline V gene encodes CDR1 MGHDK and CDR2 SYGVNS. J was trimmed by 2 bases and V by 5 bases; bases with no gene match: 4. The DNA of the CDR3 is TGTGCCAGCAGTCAGGGGGACAACACAGATACGCAGTATTTT. It translates to CASSQGDNTDTQYF.

On this clonotype: One end of the junction fails to match germline, which may point to a read error. The V gene is TRBV11-2, the J gene TRBJ1-1; no definite D call. CDR1 is SGHAT and CDR2 is FQNNGV in the germline V gene. The CDR3 runs to 12 residues. The CDR3 reads CAGSLVSGYAFF. In DNA form, the CDR3 reads TGTGCCGGCAGCTTAGTGTCCGGCTACGCTTTCTTT.

The chain employs TRBV9 and TRBJ1-1, with D maybe TRBD1 (5 bases). V lost 2 bases, J lost 4 bases, and 9 bases lay in between. CDR1 and CDR2 (germline): SGDLS, YYNGEE. The CDR3 contains 13 residues. As DNA, the CDR3 is TGTGCCAGCAGCGTGGGGGGTAGCACTGAAGCTTTCTTT. This sequence encodes CASSVGGSTEAFF.

This clonotype appeared many times. The DNA for the CDR3 is TGTGCCAGCCGGCTAGCGGGAGGGCCCCAAGAGACCCAGTACTTC. This translates into CASRLAGGPQETQYF. J is TRBJ2-5 and V is TRBV2; TRBD2 agrees at 12 bases. CDR1 and CDR2 (germline): SNHLY, FYNNEI. With V trimmed by 8 bases and J by 1 base, 5 bases remained unmatched. The CDR3 is 15 amino acids.

This clonotype appeared many times. V and J are TRBV29-1 and TRBJ2-2; 9 bases align to TRBD2. Trimming cost V 2 bases and J 4 bases; bases outside gene matches: 2. The germline V gene encodes CDR1 SQVTM and CDR2 ANQGSEA. This CDR3 has 14 amino acids. CDR3 sequence (DNA): TGCAGCGTTGAAAGGCGGGAGGGCACCGGGGAGCTGTTTTTT. Encoded protein: CSVERREGTGELFF.

The V and J genes are TRBV7-9 and TRBJ2-5; TRBD1 aligns across 7 bases. Germline assignment: CDR1 SEHNR and CDR2 FQNEAQ (reference sequence). With 5 bases clipped from V and 7 bases from J, the junction kept 1 base outside the gene matches. The CDR3 has 11 residues. CDR3 sequence reads: CASSTGVTQYF. The CDR3 DNA reads as TGTGCCAGCAGCACAGGGGTGACCCAGTACTTC.

The chain joins TRBV19 to TRBJ1-2; D unclear. The CDR3 length is 14 residues. The germline V and J ends were trimmed by 9 bases and 0 bases, with 14 bases remaining between them. CDR1 and CDR2 (germline): LNHDA, SQIVND (reference sequence). CDR3 sequence reads: CASQVGRTNYGYTF. In DNA form, the CDR3 reads TGTGCCAGCCAAGTGGGGAGAACTAACTATGGCTACACCTTC.

This clonotype was detected ten times or more. The V and J genes are TRBV20-1 and TRBJ1-2; unclear D gene. The CDR3 loop spans 11 amino acids. Trimming removed 1 base from V and 8 bases from J, with 8 bases in between. Germline assignment: CDR1 DFQATT and CDR2 SNEGSKA (reference sequence). Written as DNA, the CDR3 is TGCAGTGCTAGAGGCCCCCGGGGCTACACCTTC. This encodes CSARGPRGYTF.

This clonotype has ten or more counts. This chain joins TRBV15 and TRBJ1-6; 10 bases line up with TRBD1. Per the germline V gene, CDR1 is LNHNV and CDR2 is YYDKDF (reference sequence). Losses at the gene ends were 1 base for V and 10 bases for J; bases not matched to a gene: 4. There are 15 residues in the CDR3. Written as DNA, the CDR3 is TGTGCCACCAGCAGAGGGACAGGGGGATACTCACCCCTCCACTTT. Translating it yields CATSRGTGGYSPLHF.

The chain combines TRBV20-1 with TRBJ2-1; possibly TRBD2 for D (6 bases). The ends were cut back, 1 base at V and 7 bases at J, with 11 bases in the middle. Per germline, CDR1 DFQATT and CDR2 SNEGSKA (reference sequence). The CDR3 is 13 residues long. CDR3 coding DNA: TGCAGTGCTAGAGCCCGACTAGGGAATGAGCAGTTCTTC. Translating gives CSARARLGNEQFF.

The chain couples TRBV7-8 to TRBJ2-3; 9 bases match TRBD1. J lost 4 bases, V lost 5 bases, and 13 bases had no gene match. Germline V gene sequence: CDR1 SGHVS, CDR2 FQNEAQ. This CDR3 is built from 17 residues. This chain's CDR3 is CASSGRTGDIRPDTQYF. In DNA, the CDR3 is TGTGCCAGCAGCGGGCGGACAGGGGACATCCGACCAGATACGCAGTATTTT.

This clonotype was counted only a few times. The chain recombines TRBV24-1 with TRBJ2-5, with TRBD1 as a possible D gene (6 bases). The CDR3 extends over 12 amino acids. Germline values: CDR1 KGHDR, CDR2 SFDVKD. The germline V and J ends were trimmed by 5 bases and 7 bases, with 10 bases remaining between them. This chain's CDR3 is CATSVVGGTQYF. As DNA, the CDR3 is TGTGCCACCAGTGTAGTAGGGGGGACCCAGTACTTC.

A word on this clonotype: Given the absence of the conserved phenylalanine or tryptophan at the CDR3 end, a read error is likely. The chain employs TRBV19 and TRBJ1-5; a possible D gene is TRBD1 (5 bases). This CDR3 spans 14 amino acids. Trimming removed 7 bases at V and 1 base at J, with 11 bases between. Germline CDR1 reads LNHDA; CDR2 reads SQIVND (reference sequence). The CDR3 DNA reads as TGTGCCAGTAACCGGGACCCAAGCAATCAGCCCCAGCATTCT. Translated, it gives CASNRDPSNQPQHS.

Of note for this clonotype: A much larger clone lies a single base off, so this may be a read error. The gene calls are TRBV7-2 and TRBJ2-7, with 7 bases aligning to TRBD2. CDR1 SGHTA and CDR2 FQGNSA come from the germline V gene. V gave up 4 bases and J gave up 6 bases; unmatched junction bases: 12. The CDR3 has 15 residues. The CDR3 nucleotides are TGTGCCAGCAGCTCTAGGCGGGGGAAGAGCCGCGAGCAGTACTTC. This sequence encodes CASSSRRGKSREQYF.

The chain links TRBV15 to TRBJ1-2, with D maybe TRBD1 (5 bases). The CDR3 has 13 amino acids. The V and J ends lost 1 base and 8 bases respectively, with 11 bases between them. Germline-derived CDR1 and CDR2 are LNHNV and YYDKDF (reference sequence). CDR3 protein: CATSRATGGGYTF. The CDR3 nucleotides are TGTGCCACCAGCAGAGCAACGGGGGGGGGCTACACCTTC. Full variable domain (missing parts from reference TRBV15 and TRBJ1-2): DAMVIQNPRYQVTQFGKPVTLSCSQTLNHNVMYWYQQKSSQAPKLLFHYYDKDFNNEADTPDNFQSRRPNTSFCFLDIRSPGLGDTAMYLCATSRATGGGYTFGSGTRLTVV.

The chain recombines TRBV29-1 with TRBJ1-2; a possible D gene is TRBD1 (5 bases). The CDR3 extends over 14 amino acids. V was shortened by 8 bases and J by 3 bases, with 19 bases between the two germline ends. Germline CDR1 is SQVTM and CDR2 is ANQGSEA. CDR3 protein: CSSPKGQGYYGYTF. DNA of the CDR3: TGCAGCTCACCGAAAGGTCAGGGTTACTATGGCTACACCTTC. Complete variable domain (other parts from reference TRBV29-1 and TRBJ1-2): SAVISQKPSRDICQRGTSLTIQCQVDSQVTMMFWYRQQPGQSLTLIATANQGSEATYESGFVIDKFPISRPNLTFSTLTVSNMSPEDSSIYLCSSPKGQGYYGYTFGSGTRLTVV.

Comments on this clonotype: This could be a read error, since a much larger clone is one nucleotide away. The chain joins TRBV7-2 to TRBJ1-6; no clear D. CDR1 and CDR2 from the germline V gene are SGHTA and FQGNSA. CDR3 length: 12 residues. The CDR3 coding sequence is TGTGCCGGCAGCTTGCAGAGAGCACCCCTCCACTTT. Amino acids: CAGSLQRAPLHF.

This clonotype was observed at least ten times. CDR3 DNA sequence: TGTGCCAGCAGCCCCGGACTGGCGGGCTACACCTTC. It codes for CASSPGLAGYTF. This rearrangement joins TRBV6-1 to TRBJ1-2; unclear D gene. The germline gives CDR1 MNHNS, CDR2 SASEGT. Trimming took off 6 bases at V and 8 bases at J, with 13 bases between the two ends. This CDR3 is 12 amino acids long.